This T cell receptor beta chain was identified in a study of regulatory T cells in long-lasting Graves disease. Study conclusions and caveats: Persistent-disease Graves' patients showed less TCR diversity than new cases.

Building the TCR beta libraries relied on iRepertoire HTBI primers, and CDR3 regions underwent Arm-PCR. TCRdb called the multiplex PCR reads again in MiXCR, with one record for every CDR3 protein. The sample shows about 450,000 distinct CDR3 sequences, 13% to 15% of them seen only once. Described time point: newly diagnosed GD, antithyroid drugs for less than 3 months. Generation of the TCR library employed RNA extracted from PBMCs. Tubes containing EDTA received roughly 10 milliliters of drawn peripheral blood. The V gene end was trimmed by 9 bases and the J gene end by 5 bases; junction bases not matched to a gene: 12. CDR3 length: 14 amino acids. Germline CDR1 reads MNHNS; CDR2 reads SASEGT. This clonotype appeared many times. What it binds is unknown. These records were also assigned to another study, of T cells in Graves' hyperthyroidism and ophthalmopathy. Turning to that study: In blood, most of the thyroid clonotypes expanded above 0.001 were also present. Ophthalmopathy, as predicted by the model, came a median roughly 6.8 months after the prediction.

Sequenced material: peripheral blood mononuclear cells (PBMCs), taken at new diagnosis, from a patient treated with antithyroid drugs. The TCR comes from a woman in her fifties or sixties with Graves disease. The chain joins TRBV6-1 to TRBJ1-1; TRBD1 matches 7 bases. The CDR3 sequence is CASTTSTGWTEAFF. CDR3 nucleotides: TGTGCCAGTACCACGTCGACAGGGTGGACTGAAGCTTTCTTT.